These 29 T cell receptor beta chains share one sample of origin, sequenced in a study of CD8+ T cells in alopecia areata (dated by TCRdb to the late 2010s). The intended sense of this specimen's time point label: baseline before oral tofacitinib. The library was prepared using the immunoSEQ multiplex PCR assay. For TCR sequencing, RNA was extracted from every sample and reverse transcribed into cDNA to serve as template. What TCRdb holds here is the immuneACCESS table cut down to in-frame rearrangements. Part of the clones is not present; checked against another copy, under half of the missing clones reflect an unresolved V gene, and the others are unexplained. The sample data list 150,000 or so clones, and around 49% of these were observed just once. The ten largest account for roughly 20% of the sample. The input for sequencing was CD8+ T cells sorted from blood, taken at week 0. The origin of the receptors is a human donor with alopecia areata.

The genes are TRBV5-1 and TRBJ2-1, with 8 nucleotides matching TRBD1. Germline trimming cut 4 bases from V and 7 bases from J; bases unmatched to any gene: 22. The CDR3 consists of 19 residues. Germline CDR1 reads SGHRS; CDR2 reads YFSETQ. CDR3 sequence: CASSLERVPDREFRNEQFF. The CDR3 region has the DNA TGCGCCAGCAGCCTGGAAAGAGTACCGGACAGGGAATTTCGTAATGAGCAGTTCTTC.

This clone was detected once. The rearrangement links TRBV5-6 to TRBJ2-7; tentatively, D is TRBD1 or TRBD2 (5 bases each). This CDR3 is 13 amino acids long. Germline-derived CDR1 and CDR2 are SGHDT and YYEEEE. Trimming removed 4 bases at V and 2 bases at J, with 10 bases between. CDR3 amino acids: CASSPGTTYEQYF. For the CDR3, the DNA is TGTGCCAGCAGCCCCGGGACCACCTACGAGCAGTACTTC.

The chain joins TRBV5-6 to TRBJ1-5, with D maybe TRBD1 (6 bases). The CDR3 contains 15 residues. The V end was cut by 2 bases, the J end by 4 bases, with 13 bases between. From germline, CDR1 is SGHDT and CDR2 YYEEEE. The CDR3 loop is CASSFSGTSNQPQHF. For the CDR3, the DNA is TGTGCCAGCAGCTTCTCTGGGACATCGAATCAGCCCCAGCATTTT.

The gene calls are TRBV29-1 and TRBJ2-1; 7 bases are shared with TRBD2. Germline V lookup: CDR1 SQVTM, CDR2 ANQGSEA. CDR3 length: 14 amino acids. Trimming at V came to 7 bases and at J to 2 bases, leaving 8 bases not matched to a gene. The CDR3 loop reads CSGDWGGAYNEQFF. In DNA form, the CDR3 reads TGCAGCGGGGACTGGGGGGGAGCCTACAATGAGCAGTTCTTC.

This chain connects TRBV13 to TRBJ1-6; D gene ambiguous. Trimming stripped 1 base from V and 5 bases from J, with 9 bases between. The CDR3 length is 15 residues. CDR1 and CDR2 (germline): PRHDT, FYEKMQ (reference sequence). The CDR3 coding sequence is TGTGCCAGCAGCTTAGAAGGGCTGGATAATTCACCCCTCCACTTT. Encoded protein: CASSLEGLDNSPLHF.

The chain joins TRBV5-6 to TRBJ2-2; a weak D match, TRBD2 (6 bases). This CDR3 comprises 15 residues. Trimming stripped 3 bases from V and 4 bases from J, with 13 bases between. Per the germline V gene, CDR1 is SGHDT and CDR2 is YYEEEE. This chain's CDR3 is CASSSRVRGTGELFF. In DNA, the CDR3 is TGTGCCAGCAGCTCGCGGGTGCGGGGCACCGGGGAGCTGTTTTTT.

Only a few counts were recorded for this clone. The J gene is TRBJ2-7, the V gene TRBV5-6; D gene unclear. CDR3 length equals 15 residues. Germline V CDR1 and CDR2: SGHDT, YYEEEE. V was shortened by 0 bases and J by 0 bases, with 10 bases between the two germline ends. CDR3 in DNA: TGTGCCAGCAGCTTGGGGCCAAAATTCTCCTACGAGCAGTACTTC. Its translation is CASSLGPKFSYEQYF.

The rearrangement links TRBV7-2 to TRBJ1-5; 8 positions agree with TRBD1. V dropped 5 bases and J dropped 1; count of bases not matched to a gene: 4. The V gene's germline CDR1 is SGHTA and CDR2 FQGNSA. The CDR3 is 15 residues long. As DNA, the CDR3 is TGTGCCAGCAGCATGACAGGGGAGAGCAATCAGCCCCAGCATTTT. It yields the protein CASSMTGESNQPQHF.

To note about this clone: Additional DNA sequences in this sample encode the identical CDR3. V usage is TRBV7-2 and J usage is TRBJ2-7; D is undetermined. The V end lost 1 base, the J end lost 3 bases, and 7 bases lay between the germline ends. Germline CDR1 reads SGHTA; CDR2 reads FQGNSA. This CDR3 has 13 amino acids. The CDR3 nucleotides read TGTGCCAGCAGCTTAGGAGGCGGCTACGAGCAGTACTTC. This sequence encodes CASSLGGGYEQYF.

This rearrangement joins TRBV5-1 to TRBJ1-1; D ambiguous. The CDR3 has 12 amino acids. V lost 4 bases, J lost 6 bases, and 10 bases lay in between. Per germline, CDR1 SGHRS and CDR2 YFSETQ. DNA for the CDR3: TGCGCCAGCAGCCATGAAGGGCCTGAAGCTTTCTTT. Residues: CASSHEGPEAFF.

The rearrangement links TRBV5-1 to TRBJ2-4; a weak D match, TRBD1 (6 bases). This CDR3 is 14 amino acids long. Trimming shortened V by 4 bases and J by 5 bases, and 13 bases separated the two germline ends. In germline, CDR1 is SGHRS, CDR2 YFSETQ. In nucleotides, the CDR3 is TGCGCCAGCAGCCGGGGACAAGGGGAAAACATTCAGTACTTC. Its protein product is CASSRGQGENIQYF.

The rearrangement joins TRBV5-1 to TRBJ2-7; D is ambiguous. This CDR3 region has 14 residues. CDR1 and CDR2 (germline): SGHRS, YFSETQ. Trimming stripped 4 bases from V and 0 bases from J, with 11 bases between. The CDR3 sequence is CASSVDTYSYEQYF. CDR3 DNA sequence: TGCGCCAGCAGCGTTGACACGTACTCCTACGAGCAGTACTTC.

This chain uses TRBV9 with TRBJ2-3; no firm D call. The CDR3 consists of 16 residues. The V end lost 0 bases, the J end lost 5 bases, and 16 bases lay between the germline ends. In germline, CDR1 is SGDLS, CDR2 YYNGEE. The CDR3 coding sequence is TGTGCCAGCAGCGTAGTTGGCAGTAAGGGCGGAGATACGCAGTATTTT. Protein product: CASSVVGSKGGDTQYF.

With respect to this clone: A far larger clone is one nucleotide away, so this likely arose from a read error. The chain links TRBV5-6 to TRBJ1-5; 8 nucleotides agree with TRBD1. The CDR3 sequence is 14 residues long. V trimming: 3 bases; J trimming: 5 bases; junction bases outside the gene matches: 4. The germline gives CDR1 SGHDT, CDR2 YYEEEE. The CDR3 DNA follows: TGTGCCAGCAGCTCCGGGACAGGTCATCAGCCCCAGCATTTT. Residues: CASSSGTGHQPQHF.

There are a few counts of this clone. This chain connects TRBV7-6 to TRBJ2-2; D not resolved. The CDR3 runs to 14 residues. V lost 2 bases to trimming and J lost 7 bases, with 11 bases between them. Looked up from germline, CDR1 is SGHVS and CDR2 is FNYEAQ. The CDR3 loop reads CASSLPPSGGELFF. The DNA for the CDR3 is TGTGCCAGCAGCTTACCCCCCTCGGGCGGGGAGCTGTTTTTT. The entire variable domain, with the rest obtained from reference TRBV7-6 and TRBJ2-2, is as follows: GAGVSQSPRYKVTKRGQDVALRCDPISGHVSLYWYRQALGQGPEFLTYFNYEAQQDKSGLPNDRFSAERPEGSISTLTIQRTEQRDSAMYRCASSLPPSGGELFFGEGSRLTVL.

J is TRBJ1-2 and V is TRBV29-1; a possible D gene is TRBD1 (6 bases). The CDR3 contains 16 residues. The germline V gene has CDR1 SQVTM and CDR2 ANQGSEA. V dropped 4 bases and J dropped 2 bases, with 20 bases sitting between them. CDR3 loop: CSVVGGTIGDNYGYTF. CDR3 coding DNA: TGCAGCGTTGTAGGGGGGACAATCGGGGACAACTATGGCTACACCTTC.

The chain links TRBV7-9 to TRBJ2-1; D is unclear. CDR3 length equals 15 residues. Germline lookup yields CDR1 SEHNR and CDR2 FQNEAQ (reference sequence). The V gene lost 9 bases and the J gene lost 0 bases, with 15 bases spanning the gap. The CDR3 reads CASLLGLGSYNEQFF. As DNA, the CDR3 is TGTGCCAGTCTCCTAGGGCTGGGCTCCTACAATGAGCAGTTCTTC.

The J gene is TRBJ2-5, the V gene TRBV6-5, with TRBD2 identical over 7 bases. The CDR3 loop spans 15 amino acids. Trimming removed 5 bases from V and 2 bases from J; junction bases left unmatched: 8. The germline V gene has CDR1 MNHEY and CDR2 SVGAGI. The CDR3 is CASSPSGELQETQYF. The CDR3 DNA sequence: TGTGCCAGCAGTCCCAGCGGGGAACTACAAGAGACCCAGTACTTC.

The chain joins TRBV4-2 to TRBJ1-2; 8 nucleotides match TRBD1. V was pared by 4 bases and J by 4 bases, with 8 bases of the junction left unmatched. There are 15 residues in the CDR3. The V gene's germline CDR1 is LGHNA and CDR2 YNFKEQ. The CDR3 sequence: CASSPRTGIAYGYTF. CDR3 coding DNA: TGTGCCAGCAGCCCTCGGACAGGGATAGCCTATGGCTACACCTTC.

This clone was recorded a few times. The V and J genes are TRBV4-2 and TRBJ2-1; D may be TRBD1 (5 bases). Trimming left V 2 bases short and J 7 bases short, with 15 bases between. CDR3 length equals 15 residues. Germline CDR1 is LGHNA and CDR2 is YNFKEQ. CDR3 protein: CASSQFYGAGNEQFF. DNA of the CDR3: TGTGCCAGCAGCCAATTCTACGGCGCAGGGAATGAGCAGTTCTTC.

The V call is TRBV4-3, the J call TRBJ2-7, with D unresolved. The CDR3 totals 14 residues. V lost 1 base and J 0 bases, leaving 7 bases between the germline ends. The germline V gene has CDR1 LGHNA and CDR2 YSLEER. The CDR3 DNA is TGCGCCAGCAGCCAAGGGGAAGTCTCCTACGAGCAGTACTTC. It codes for CASSQGEVSYEQYF.

The genes are TRBV30 and TRBJ1-1; no clear D. V lost 7 bases and J 1 base, leaving 13 bases between the germline ends. Germline CDR1 reads GTSNPN; CDR2 reads SVGIG (reference sequence). This CDR3 has 13 amino acids. CDR3 sequence (DNA): TGTGCCTCACGCGACAATAGGAACACTGAAGCTTTCTTT. This encodes CASRDNRNTEAFF.

The rearrangement uses TRBV4-1 and TRBJ2-1, with D maybe TRBD2 (6 bases). Germline CDR1 MGHRA, CDR2 YSYEKL. The V gene lost 0 bases and the J gene lost 1 base, with 13 bases spanning the gap. The CDR3 extends over 17 amino acids. The CDR3 sequence: CASSQDPVAESYNEQFF. The CDR3 nucleotides read TGCGCCAGCAGCCAAGATCCCGTAGCGGAGTCCTACAATGAGCAGTTCTTC.

This clone turned up a few times. This chain joins TRBV2 and TRBJ2-2, with TRBD1 matching over 11 bases. CDR1 is SNHLY and CDR2 is FYNNEI in the germline V gene. The CDR3 runs to 15 residues. The V gene end was trimmed by 6 bases and the J gene end by 4 bases; junction bases not matched to a gene: 4. The CDR3 nucleotides read TGTGCCAGCAGGTCCGGACAGGGGGCCACCGGGGAGCTGTTTTTT. It codes for CASRSGQGATGELFF.

The chain recombines TRBV27 with TRBJ2-5; the match to TRBD1 covers 9 bases. V dropped 5 bases and J dropped 2; count of bases not matched to a gene: 3. This CDR3 comprises 14 residues. Germline-derived CDR1 and CDR2 are MNHEY and SMNVEV (reference sequence). CDR3 coding DNA: TGTGCCAGCAGTCTCGACAGGGGGCAAGAGACCCAGTACTTC. Protein product: CASSLDRGQETQYF.

This clone was seen more than once but under ten times. V is TRBV4-1 and J is TRBJ2-1, with 8 nucleotides matching TRBD2. The trim removed 6 bases at V and 4 bases at J, leaving 2 bases unmatched. CDR1 is MGHRA, CDR2 YSYEKL, per germline. The CDR3 loop spans 13 amino acids. CDR3 in amino acids: CASRSGGYNEQFF. The CDR3 DNA reads TGCGCCAGCAGAAGCGGGGGTTACAATGAGCAGTTCTTC.

The chain has TRBV29-1 and TRBJ2-7, with D possibly being TRBD1 (6 bases). Germline CDR1 and CDR2: SQVTM and ANQGSEA. This CDR3 has 15 amino acids. Trimming took off 0 bases at V and 0 bases at J, with 12 bases between the two ends. The CDR3 is CSVEDPDSLSYEQYF. DNA of the CDR3: TGCAGCGTTGAAGACCCGGACAGCCTCTCCTACGAGCAGTACTTC.

The V gene is TRBV9, the J gene TRBJ1-1, with 7 bases that match TRBD1. The CDR3 sequence is 14 residues long. Germline V gene lookup returns CDR1 SGDLS and CDR2 YYNGEE. J was trimmed by 1 base and V by 4 bases; bases with no gene match: 4. The CDR3 nucleotides are TGTGCCAGCAGCCCACAGGGGACGAACACTGAAGCTTTCTTT. As protein: CASSPQGTNTEAFF.

This clone was observed a handful of times. This chain joins TRBV6-5 and TRBJ2-1; D is unclear. Germline CDR1 reads MNHEY; CDR2 reads SVGAGI. The CDR3 covers 14 residues. Trimming removed 8 bases from V and 10 bases from J, with 21 bases in between. The CDR3 DNA reads as TGTGCCAGCTCTTGGGTCGAGGAATCCACGGAGCAGTTCTTC. It translates to CASSWVEESTEQFF.